This record covers a single TCR beta chain. Its antigen is undetermined. All CD8+ T cell subsets were sorted in triplicate at 300,000 to 350,000 cells each. The authors made the TRB cDNA libraries by 5' RACE using UMI labels. TCRdb reworked the 5' RACE reads into one entry per CDR3 protein, no DNA. The sample holds about 150,000 distinct CDR3 sequences. This sample is drawn from a study of CXCR3-negative and CXCR3-positive naive CD8 T cells. Study-level findings and limits: Naive cells that were CXCR3-positive had more hydrophobic TRB CDR3s (compared with CXCR3-negative naive cells). After cryopreservation, CXCR3 expression dropped partially; most assays used fresh PBMCs. TRBV-TRBJ usage was alike in naive CXCR3-negative and CXCR3-positive cells but differed in memory cells.

There are 12 residues in the CDR3. The germline gives CDR1 ENHRY, CDR2 SYGVKD. The chain joins TRBV10-3 to TRBJ2-2. This clonotype was sampled from a human donor in good health. Some clones in this sample may be carry-over from other donors' samples. Material for sequencing was naive CXCR3+ CD8+ T cells from blood. Documented subset: CD45RO-CCR7+CD27+CD95- naive CD8+ T cells expressing CXCR3 (TNR3+). The CDR3 loop reads CAILKNTGELFF.